These 12 T cell receptor beta chains were sequenced from one sample in a study of metastatic and nonmetastatic thyroid tumors. All patients were untreated before thyroid surgery. TCRdb recomputed clones from the PCR reads via MiXCR. The sample carries about 92,000 clones, around 14% recorded once. Sequenced sample: blood. The source is a female donor with papillary thyroid cancer or a benign thyroid nodule (not recorded which). Some clones in this sample may be carry-over from other donors' samples.

This clone was found a few times. Other DNA sequences in the same sample also yield this CDR3. V is TRBV5-8 and J is TRBJ2-3; D may correspond to TRBD1 or TRBD2 (5 bases each). Trimming shortened V by 7 bases and J by 2 bases, and 17 bases separated the two germline ends. The CDR3 length is 15 residues. CDR1 SGHTS and CDR2 YDEGEE come from the germline V gene. The CDR3 protein is CASERPGRPTDTQYF. The CDR3 bases are TGTGCCAGCGAACGCCCGGGACGCCCCACAGATACGCAGTATTTT.

This clone was found many times. The genes are TRBV7-2 and TRBJ1-2, with D possibly TRBD1 on 6 matching bases. CDR1 and CDR2 (germline): SGHTA, FQGNSA. This CDR3 contains 13 residues. V was clipped by 3 bases and J by 8 bases, with 13 bases between them. The CDR3 here is CASSLRGARGYTF. The CDR3 region has the DNA TGTGCCAGCAGCTTGAGGGGGGCACGCGGCTACACCTTC. Full variable domain (rest looked up from reference TRBV7-2 and TRBJ1-2): GAGVSQSPSNKVTEKGKDVELRCDPISGHTALYWYRQSLGQGLEFLIYFQGNSAPDKSGLPSDRFSAERTGGSVSTLTIQRTQQEDSAVYLCASSLRGARGYTFGSGTRLTVV.

Notes on this clone: This may be a read error, as it is one base from a much larger clone. The rearrangement joins TRBV5-4 to TRBJ2-2; 9 bases agree with TRBD1. The trim removed 2 bases at V and 10 bases at J, leaving 12 bases unmatched. The CDR3 sequence is 16 residues long. Germline CDR1 reads SGHNT; CDR2 reads YYREEE (reference sequence). The chain's CDR3 is CASSFRTGVNAAELFF. For the CDR3, the DNA is TGTGCCAGCAGCTTCCGGACAGGGGTGAACGCCGCGGAGCTGTTTTTT.

This clone was counted many times. The gene calls are TRBV20-1 and TRBJ1-2; TRBD1 is a possible D gene (5 bases). This CDR3 region has 13 residues. V shed 2 bases and J shed 2 bases, with 9 bases lying between them. Germline-derived CDR1 and CDR2 are DFQATT and SNEGSKA (reference sequence). Here the CDR3 DNA reads TGCAGTGCTAGACCGACAGTAAACTATGGCTACACCTTC. Its translation is CSARPTVNYGYTF.

In the case of this clone: The junction departs from germline at one end; a sequencing error may be responsible. The chain combines TRBV6-1 with TRBJ2-7, with a tentative D call TRBD1 (6 bases). The CDR3 covers 13 residues. CDR1 and CDR2 (germline): MNHNS, SASEGT. The chain's CDR3 is CAIRQDRPYEHYF. CDR3 in DNA: TGTGCCATCAGACAAGACAGGCCCTACGAGCACTACTTC.

With regard to this clone: This may arise from a read error, as a much more abundant clone is one base away. The V call is TRBV30, the J call TRBJ2-5; possible D gene TRBD2, 6 bases. CDR3 size: 14 residues. Between the trimmed V and J ends, which lost 0 bases and 5 bases, there was a span of 13 bases. In germline, CDR1 is GTSNPN, CDR2 SVGIG (reference sequence). CDR3: CAWSVVMGLETQYF. CDR3 nucleotide sequence: TGTGCCTGGAGTGTCGTCATGGGACTTGAGACCCAGTACTTC.

The sample holds a few counts of this clone. This may come from a read error, since a much larger clone is one base off. The rearrangement uses TRBV29-1 and TRBJ1-5; D uncertain. The CDR3 sequence is 12 residues long. The germline gives CDR1 SQVTM, CDR2 ANQGSEA. The CDR3 region is CIVGFGNQPQHF. In nucleotides, the CDR3 is TGCATCGTGGGGTTTGGCAATCAGCCCCAGCATTTT.

This clone occurred once. A read error is possible here, since a much larger clone lies one base away. The J gene is TRBJ1-5, the V gene TRBV20-1; D gene uncertain. Germline V CDR1 and CDR2: DFQATT, SNEGSKA (reference sequence). The CDR3 is 15 amino acids. V was shortened by 0 bases and J by 4 bases, with 13 bases between the two germline ends. DNA of the CDR3: TGCAGTGCTAGAGATCGGCAGCTTAGAAATCAGCCCCAGCATTTT. It codes for CSARDRQLRNQPQHF.

This clone appeared a few times. The chain is built from TRBV12-3 or TRBV12-4 and TRBJ2-5, with TRBD2 identical over 12 bases. V lost 6 bases and J lost 8; bases outside the gene matches: 10. CDR3 length equals 15 residues. The CDR3 DNA follows: TGTGCCAGCAGCCCTGGACTAGCGGGGAAGGATACCCAGTACTTC. Translated, it gives CASSPGLAGKDTQYF.

This clone was observed many times. The V call is TRBV6-1, the J call TRBJ1-4; 7 bases align to TRBD1. V trimming: 6 bases; J trimming: 5 bases; junction bases outside the gene matches: 15. Germline V lookup: CDR1 MNHNS, CDR2 SASEGT. This CDR3 has 17 amino acids. The CDR3 reads CASRRVTGAVINEKLFF. CDR3 DNA sequence: TGTGCCAGCAGACGCGTAACAGGGGCAGTTATCAATGAAAAACTGTTTTTT.

The sample holds a few counts of this clone. V and J are TRBV6-2 or TRBV6-3 and TRBJ2-7; D unresolved. Trimming shortened V by 5 bases and J by 13 bases, and 27 bases separated the two germline ends. CDR1 is MNHEY and CDR2 is SVGEGT in the germline V gene. The CDR3 consists of 15 residues. CDR3: CASSPRAGRTYDHYF. CDR3 coding DNA: TGTGCCAGCAGTCCCCGGGCAGGTCGAACCTACGATCATTACTTC.

This clone was counted only a few times. A much larger clone lies one base from this, so it may be a read error. The chain links TRBV6-2 or TRBV6-3 to TRBJ2-1; D may be TRBD1 (6 bases). The CDR3 sequence is 14 residues long. Germline lookup yields CDR1 MNHEY and CDR2 SVGEGT. DNA of the CDR3: TGTGCCAGCAGTTGGGGGCAAGAAAACGATGAGCAGTTCTTT. It is translated as CASSWGQENDEQFF.